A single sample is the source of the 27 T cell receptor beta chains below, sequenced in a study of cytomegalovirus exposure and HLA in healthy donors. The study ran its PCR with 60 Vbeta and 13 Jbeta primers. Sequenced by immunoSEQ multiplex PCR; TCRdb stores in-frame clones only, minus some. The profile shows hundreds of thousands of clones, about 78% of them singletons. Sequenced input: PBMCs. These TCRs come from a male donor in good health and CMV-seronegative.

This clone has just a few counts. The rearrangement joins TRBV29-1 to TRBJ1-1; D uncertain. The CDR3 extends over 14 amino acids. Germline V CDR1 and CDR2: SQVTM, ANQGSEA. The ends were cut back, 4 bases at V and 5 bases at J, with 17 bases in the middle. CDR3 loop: CSVVVTPRGTEAFF. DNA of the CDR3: TGCAGCGTTGTCGTCACTCCGAGAGGGACTGAAGCTTTCTTT.

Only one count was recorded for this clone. In DNA, the CDR3 is TGTGCCATCAGTATTCAGGGGGCCCGGACTGAAGCTTTCTTT. Encoded protein: CAISIQGARTEAFF. This rearrangement joins TRBV10-3 to TRBJ1-1; TRBD1 matches 8 bases. The CDR3 consists of 14 residues. Germline V gene data show CDR1 as ENHRY and CDR2 as SYGVKD. V gave up 5 bases and J gave up 5 bases; unmatched junction bases: 7.

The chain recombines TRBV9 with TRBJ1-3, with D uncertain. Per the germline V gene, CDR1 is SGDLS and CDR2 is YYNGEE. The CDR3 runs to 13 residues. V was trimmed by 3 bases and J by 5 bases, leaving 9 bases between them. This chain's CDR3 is CASSGGHRNTIYF. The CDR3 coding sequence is TGTGCCAGCAGCGGCGGCCACCGAAACACCATATATTTT.

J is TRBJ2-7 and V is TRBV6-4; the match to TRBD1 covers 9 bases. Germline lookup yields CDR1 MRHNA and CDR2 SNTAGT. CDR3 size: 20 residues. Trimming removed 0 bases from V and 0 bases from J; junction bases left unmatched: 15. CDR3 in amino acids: CASSDSRLFRDRAFSYEQYF. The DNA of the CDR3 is TGTGCCAGCAGTGACTCGAGGCTCTTCCGGGACAGGGCCTTCTCCTACGAGCAGTACTTC.

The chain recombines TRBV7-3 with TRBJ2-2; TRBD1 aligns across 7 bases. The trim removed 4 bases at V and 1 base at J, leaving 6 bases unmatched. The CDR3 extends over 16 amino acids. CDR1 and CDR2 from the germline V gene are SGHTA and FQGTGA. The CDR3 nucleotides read TGTGCCAGCAGCTCTTGGACAGGTCAGAACACCGGGGAGCTGTTTTTT. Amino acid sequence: CASSSWTGQNTGELFF.

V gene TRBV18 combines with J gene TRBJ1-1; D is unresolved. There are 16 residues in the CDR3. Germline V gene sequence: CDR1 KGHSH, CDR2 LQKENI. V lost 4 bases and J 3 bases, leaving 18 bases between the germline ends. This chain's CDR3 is CASSLRAGWSDTEAFF. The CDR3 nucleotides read TGTGCCAGCTCACTACGTGCGGGGTGGTCGGACACTGAAGCTTTCTTT.

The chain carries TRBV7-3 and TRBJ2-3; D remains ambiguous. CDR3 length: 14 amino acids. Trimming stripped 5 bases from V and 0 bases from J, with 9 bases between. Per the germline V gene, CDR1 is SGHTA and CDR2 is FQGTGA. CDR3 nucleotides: TGTGCCAGCAGCCCCCAGACTAGCACAGATACGCAGTATTTT. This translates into CASSPQTSTDTQYF.

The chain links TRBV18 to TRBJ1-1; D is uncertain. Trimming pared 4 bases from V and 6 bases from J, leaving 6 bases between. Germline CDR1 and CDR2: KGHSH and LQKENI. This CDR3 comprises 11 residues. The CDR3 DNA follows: TGTGCCAGCTCACTCTCAGCTGAAGCTTTCTTT. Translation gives CASSLSAEAFF.

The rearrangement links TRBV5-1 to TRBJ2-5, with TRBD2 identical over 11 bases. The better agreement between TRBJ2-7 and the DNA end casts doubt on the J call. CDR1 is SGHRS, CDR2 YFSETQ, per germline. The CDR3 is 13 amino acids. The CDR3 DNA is TGCGCCAGCACCGGGACTAGCGGCGACGAGCAGTACTTC. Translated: CASTGTSGDEQYF.

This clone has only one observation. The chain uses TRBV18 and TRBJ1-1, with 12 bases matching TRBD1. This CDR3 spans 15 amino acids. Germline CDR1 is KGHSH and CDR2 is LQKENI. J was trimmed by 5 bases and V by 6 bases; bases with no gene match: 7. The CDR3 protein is CASSGQGAGYTEAFF. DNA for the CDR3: TGTGCCAGCTCGGGACAGGGGGCCGGGTATACTGAAGCTTTCTTT.

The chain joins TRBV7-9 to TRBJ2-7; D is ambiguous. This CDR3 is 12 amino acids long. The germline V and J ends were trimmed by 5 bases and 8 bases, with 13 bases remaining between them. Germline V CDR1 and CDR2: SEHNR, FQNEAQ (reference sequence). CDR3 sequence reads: CASSPAATKQYF. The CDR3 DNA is TGTGCCAGCAGCCCCGCCGCTACGAAGCAGTACTTC. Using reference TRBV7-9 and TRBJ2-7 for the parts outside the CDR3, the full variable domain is DTGVSQNPRHKITKRGQNVTFRCDPISEHNRLYWYRQTLGQGPEFLTYFQNEAQLEKSRLLSDRFSAERPKGSFSTLEIQRTEQGDSAMYLCASSPAATKQYFGPGTRLTVT.

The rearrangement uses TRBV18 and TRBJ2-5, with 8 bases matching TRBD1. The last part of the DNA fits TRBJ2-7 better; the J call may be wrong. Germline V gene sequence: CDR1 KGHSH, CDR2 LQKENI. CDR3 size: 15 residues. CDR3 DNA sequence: TGTGCCAGCTCCCTGACGACAGGGGATTCAGACGAGCAGTACTTC. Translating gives CASSLTTGDSDEQYF.

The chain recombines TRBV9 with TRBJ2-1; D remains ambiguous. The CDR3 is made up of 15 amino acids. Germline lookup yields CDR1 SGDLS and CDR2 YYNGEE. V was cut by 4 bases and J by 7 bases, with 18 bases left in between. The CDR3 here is CASSPSEAPENEQFF. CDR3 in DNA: TGTGCCAGCAGCCCCAGCGAAGCTCCCGAGAATGAGCAGTTCTTC. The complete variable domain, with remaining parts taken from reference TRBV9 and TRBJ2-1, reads DSGVTQTPKHLITATGQRVTLRCSPRSGDLSVYWYQQSLDQGLQFLIQYYNGEERAKGNILERFSAQQFPDLHSELNLSSLELGDSALYFCASSPSEAPENEQFFGPGTRLTVL.

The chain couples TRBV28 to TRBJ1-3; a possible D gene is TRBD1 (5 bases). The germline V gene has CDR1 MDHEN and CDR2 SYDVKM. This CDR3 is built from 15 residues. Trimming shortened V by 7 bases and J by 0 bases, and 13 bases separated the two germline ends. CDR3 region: CASTPGGVSGNTIYF. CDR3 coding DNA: TGTGCCAGCACCCCGGGGGGTGTCTCTGGAAACACCATATATTTT.

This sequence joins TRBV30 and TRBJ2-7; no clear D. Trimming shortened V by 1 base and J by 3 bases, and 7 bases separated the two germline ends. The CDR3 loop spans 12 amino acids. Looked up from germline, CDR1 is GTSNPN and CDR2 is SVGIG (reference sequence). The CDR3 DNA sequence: TGTGCCTGGAGTGGACTGATCTACGAGCAGTACTTC. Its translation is CAWSGLIYEQYF.

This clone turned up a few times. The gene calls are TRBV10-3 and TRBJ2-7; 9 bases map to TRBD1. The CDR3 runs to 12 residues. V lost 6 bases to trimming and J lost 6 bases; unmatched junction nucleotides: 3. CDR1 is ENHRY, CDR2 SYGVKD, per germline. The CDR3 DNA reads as TGTGCCATCAGCAGGACAGGGGCCGAGCAGTACTTC. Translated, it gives CAISRTGAEQYF.

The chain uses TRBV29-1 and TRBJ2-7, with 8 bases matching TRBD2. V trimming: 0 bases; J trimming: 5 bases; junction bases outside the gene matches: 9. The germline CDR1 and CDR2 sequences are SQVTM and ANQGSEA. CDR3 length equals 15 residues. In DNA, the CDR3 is TGCAGCGTTGAAGAAGTGGCGGGAGGCCCTGACGAGCAGTACTTC. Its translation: CSVEEVAGGPDEQYF.

CDR3 in amino acids: CASSLVPPSGSRETQYF. The CDR3 bases are TGTGCCAGCAGCTTGGTTCCGCCTAGCGGGAGTCGAGAGACCCAGTACTTC. The gene calls are TRBV5-4 and TRBJ2-5; 10 bases match TRBD2. Trimming removed 0 bases from V and 4 bases from J; junction bases left unmatched: 9. Germline CDR1 reads SGHNT; CDR2 reads YYREEE (reference sequence). The CDR3 runs to 17 residues.

The CDR3: CASSFQDRPQETQYF. CDR3 nucleotide sequence: TGTGCCAGCAGCTTCCAGGACAGGCCCCAAGAGACCCAGTACTTC. The J gene is TRBJ2-5, the V gene TRBV11-2; 7 positions agree with TRBD1. CDR3 size: 15 residues. The ends lost 3 bases at V and 1 base at J; junction bases unmatched: 5. In germline, CDR1 is SGHAT, CDR2 FQNNGV.

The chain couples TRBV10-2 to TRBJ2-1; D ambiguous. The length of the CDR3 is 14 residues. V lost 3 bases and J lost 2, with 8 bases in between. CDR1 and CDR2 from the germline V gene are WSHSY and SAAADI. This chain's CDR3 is CASSDSSPYNEQFF. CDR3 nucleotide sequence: TGCGCCAGCAGTGATTCCAGTCCCTACAATGAGCAGTTCTTC.

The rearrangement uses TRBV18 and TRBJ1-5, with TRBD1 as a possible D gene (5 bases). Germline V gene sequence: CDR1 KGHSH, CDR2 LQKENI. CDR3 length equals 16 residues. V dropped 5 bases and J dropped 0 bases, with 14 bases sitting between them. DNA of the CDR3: TGTGCCAGCTCATCCTCGGGGGGGGGTAGCAATCAGCCCCAGCATTTT. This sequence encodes CASSSSGGGSNQPQHF.

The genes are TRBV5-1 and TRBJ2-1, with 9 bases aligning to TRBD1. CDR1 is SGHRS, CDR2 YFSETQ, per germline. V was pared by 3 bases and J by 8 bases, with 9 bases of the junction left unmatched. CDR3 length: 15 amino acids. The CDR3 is CASSSPGQGGYEQFF. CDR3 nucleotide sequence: TGCGCCAGCAGCTCACCGGGACAGGGTGGGTATGAGCAGTTCTTC.

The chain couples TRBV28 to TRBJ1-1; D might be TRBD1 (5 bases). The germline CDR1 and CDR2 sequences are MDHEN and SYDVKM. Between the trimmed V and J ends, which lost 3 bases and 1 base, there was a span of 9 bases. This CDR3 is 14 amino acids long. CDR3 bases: TGTGCCAGCAGTTTTTGGGGGGGGAACACTGAAGCTTTCTTT. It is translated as CASSFWGGNTEAFF.

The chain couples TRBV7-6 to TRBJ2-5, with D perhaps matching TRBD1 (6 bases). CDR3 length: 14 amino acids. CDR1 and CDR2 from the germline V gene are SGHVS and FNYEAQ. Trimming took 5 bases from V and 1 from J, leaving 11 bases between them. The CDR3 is CASSDGQPQETQYF. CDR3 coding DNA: TGTGCCAGCAGCGACGGACAGCCCCAAGAGACCCAGTACTTC. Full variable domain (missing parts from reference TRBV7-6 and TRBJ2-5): GAGVSQSPRYKVTKRGQDVALRCDPISGHVSLYWYRQALGQGPEFLTYFNYEAQQDKSGLPNDRFSAERPEGSISTLTIQRTEQRDSAMYRCASSDGQPQETQYFGPGTRLLVL.

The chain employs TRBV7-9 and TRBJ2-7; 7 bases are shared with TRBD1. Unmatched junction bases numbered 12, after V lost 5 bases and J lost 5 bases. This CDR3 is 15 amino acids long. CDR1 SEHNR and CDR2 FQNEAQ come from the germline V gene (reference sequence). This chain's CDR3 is CASSHGTERSHEQYF. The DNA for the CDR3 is TGTGCCAGCAGCCATGGGACAGAGCGAAGCCACGAGCAGTACTTC. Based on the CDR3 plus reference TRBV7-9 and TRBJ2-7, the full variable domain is DTGVSQNPRHKITKRGQNVTFRCDPISEHNRLYWYRQTLGQGPEFLTYFQNEAQLEKSRLLSDRFSAERPKGSFSTLEIQRTEQGDSAMYLCASSHGTERSHEQYFGPGTRLTVT.

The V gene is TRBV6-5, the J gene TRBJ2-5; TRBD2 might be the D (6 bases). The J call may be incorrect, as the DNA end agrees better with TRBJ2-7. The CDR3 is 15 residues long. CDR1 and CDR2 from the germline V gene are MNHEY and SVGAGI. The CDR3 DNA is TGTGCCAGCAGTTCTAGCGTTGCGAGCTCCTACGAGCAGTACTTC. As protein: CASSSSVASSYEQYF.

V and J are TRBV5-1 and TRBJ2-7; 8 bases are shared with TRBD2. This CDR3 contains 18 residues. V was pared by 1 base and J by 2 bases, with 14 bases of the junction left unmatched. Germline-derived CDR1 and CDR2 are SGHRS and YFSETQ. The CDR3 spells CASSLWSGGQGRTYEQYF. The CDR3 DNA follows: TGCGCCAGCAGCTTGTGGTCGGGGGGGCAGGGGAGAACCTACGAGCAGTACTTC. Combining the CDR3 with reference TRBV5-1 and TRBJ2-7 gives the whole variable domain KAGVTQTPRYLIKTRGQQVTLSCSPISGHRSVSWYQQTPGQGLQFLFEYFSETQRNKGNFPGRFSGRQFSNSRSEMNVSTLELGDSALYLCASSLWSGGQGRTYEQYFGPGTRLTVT.